The 2 T cell receptor beta chains below all came from one sample that was sequenced in a study of OX40 agonist ivuxolimab in advanced cancers. Sequencing was performed with immunoSEQ multiplex PCR; in TCRdb, only in-frame clones are kept and a portion is missing. The table includes roughly 42,000 clones, less than 95% detected once. The sample here was CD4+ or CD8+ T cells sorted from blood, taken in a trial of the OX40 agonist ivuxolimab. The receptors here all came from an adult with an advanced solid tumor such as melanoma, head and neck, liver or kidney cancer.

The gene calls are TRBV29-1 and TRBJ2-7; D unresolved. The CDR3 spans 13 residues. V dropped 2 bases and J dropped 2 bases, with 10 bases sitting between them. From germline, CDR1 is SQVTM and CDR2 ANQGSEA. The CDR3 sequence: CSVEKYTPYEQYF. DNA of the CDR3: TGCAGCGTTGAAAAGTATACTCCCTACGAGCAGTACTTC.

DNA for the CDR3: TGTGCCAGCAGTGCTAACCCCCCGGGACTAGCGGGACCGTACAATGAGCAGTTCTTC. Protein sequence: CASSANPPGLAGPYNEQFF. This chain joins TRBV6-1 and TRBJ2-1, with TRBD2 matching over 13 bases. The germline V gene encodes CDR1 MNHNS and CDR2 SASEGT. The CDR3 has 19 amino acids. J lost 4 bases, V lost 4 bases, and 13 bases had no gene match.